The present TCR beta chain was sequenced within a study of blood T cell repertoires in COVID-19 (dated by TCRdb to 2018 to 2020). Notes on the research overall: Samples from collaborators originated in the United States, Italy and Spain and spanned both the acute and convalescent phases of COVID-19. The material from the prospective study consisted of cDNA or gDNA derived from T cells, B-cell-depleted T cells, or PBMCs. The dataset comprised deeply sampled blood TCRbeta repertoires from subjects exposed to, actively infected with, or recovered from COVID-19. The repertoires were made available in a free public database intended to serve as a resource for research on the immune response to SARS-CoV-2. The samples were drawn from two sources: the first 160 participants of the ongoing ImmuneRACE study, and fewer than 1,500 subjects contributed by 6 global collaborators. Sample metadata almost always included a de-identified subject ID, COVID-19 status, age in years and sex. HLA class I and class II types, where available, came from metadata supplied by the sample provider rather than from assay-based typing. The paper as a whole reports these results and caveats: How much clinical and demographic metadata was included differed by source and by participant, and the metadata was provided uncurated.

Worth noting for this clone: Its antigen remains undetermined. No base-level quality is on record; no much larger clone is a single base apart.

TCRbeta CDR3 regions were amplified from genomic DNA by means of the immunoSEQ Assay, a bias-controlled multiplex PCR. For the original study's pipeline: Within the assay, amplification of reference gene primers was used to estimate how many nucleated cells each sample contained. To quantify the absolute abundance of each unique TCRbeta CDR3 rearrangement, sequence reads were collapsed and filtered. For each sample, productive Simpson clonality was calculated by taking the square root of Simpson's diversity index across productive rearrangements. TCRdb's version of the immuneACCESS table is confined to in-frame rearrangements and falls short of the full clone set. An unresolved V gene accounts for under half of the shortfall where checked; the remainder is of unknown origin. The V and J calls and the clone size are those of that table, but D and trimming were determined from the DNA. This sample gives roughly 210,000 clones in total; under 90% of them show up just once. The top ten clonotypes cover 10% of the sample.

Its CDR3 holds 14 amino acids, cysteine through phenylalanine. Only the CDR3 region is kept as DNA, spanning 42 bases read in frame from base 1. Trimming removed 4 bases from V and 4 bases from J; the gene matches leave 4 bases unexplained. Via the germline V gene (reference sequence), CDR1 is LNHDA and CDR2 SQIVND. One collaborating source in Seattle enrolled patients during active infection and followed them longitudinally through the course of disease. The collaborating institutions used their own protocols to collect whole blood in K2EDTA tubes. For TCRbeta analysis, collaborators shipped samples as frozen whole blood, isolated PBMCs, or DNA extracted from either of those sample types.

Sequencing was done on a sample of peripheral blood. The origin of this receptor is an elderly woman with COVID-19, enrolled during active disease. Recombination linked TRBV19 to TRBJ1-3, with TRBD1 matching 7 junction bases. DNA sequence: TGTGCCAGTAGTACCACGGACAGGGGAAACACCATATATTTT. Translated, it reads CASSTTDRGNTIYF.